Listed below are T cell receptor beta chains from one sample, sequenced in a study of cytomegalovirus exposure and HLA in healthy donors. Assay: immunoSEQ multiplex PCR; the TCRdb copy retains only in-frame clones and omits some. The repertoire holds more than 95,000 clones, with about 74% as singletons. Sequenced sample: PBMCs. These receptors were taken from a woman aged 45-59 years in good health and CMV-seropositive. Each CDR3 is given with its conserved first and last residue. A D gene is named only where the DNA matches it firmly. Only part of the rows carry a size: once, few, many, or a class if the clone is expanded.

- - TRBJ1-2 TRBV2 TGTGCCAGCAGTGATAACACCCCCTCTGGCTACACCTTC CASSDNTPSGYTF
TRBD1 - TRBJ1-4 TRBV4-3 TGCGCCAGCAGCGACGGGACAGGGGGCGAAAAACTGTTTTTT CASSDGTGGEKLFF
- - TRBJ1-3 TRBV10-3 TGTGCCATCAGTGATCAGGGCTCTGGAAACACCATATATTTT CAISDQGSGNTIYF
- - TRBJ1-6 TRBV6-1 TGTGCCAGCAGCTCGCAGGTCTATAATTCACCCCTCCACTTT CASSSQVYNSPLHF
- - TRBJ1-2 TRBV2 TGTGCCAGCAGTGAAGGGCGGGGGGTCTATGGCTACACCTTC CASSEGRGVYGYTF
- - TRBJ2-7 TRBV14 TGTGCCAGCAGCCAAAAACAGGGTGAGCCTGCCTACGAGCAGTACTTC CASSQKQGEPAYEQYF
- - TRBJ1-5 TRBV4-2 TGTGCCAGCAGCCAAGGGCCAACCGGCAATCAGCCCCAGCATTTT CASSQGPTGNQPQHF
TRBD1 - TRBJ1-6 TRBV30 TGTGCCTGGAGTGAGACAGGGAGCTCCTATAATTCACCCCTCCACTTT CAWSETGSSYNSPLHF
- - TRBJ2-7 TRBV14 TGTGCCAGCAGCCTTAGCGGCTACGAGCAGTACTTC CASSLSGYEQYF
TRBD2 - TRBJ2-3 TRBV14 TGTGCCAGCAGCCAAGATAGGCGGGCTAGCGGCGAGAATACGCAGTATTTT CASSQDRRASGENTQYF
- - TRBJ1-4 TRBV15 TGTGCCACCAGCAGCTACGGAGCAACTAATGAAAAACTGTTTTTT CATSSYGATNEKLFF
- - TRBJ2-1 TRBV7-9 TGTGCCAGCAGCTTAGAACTCCTGGGGGGCAATGAGCAGTTCTTC CASSLELLGGNEQFF
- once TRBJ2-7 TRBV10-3 TGTGCCATCAGTGAGTCGAGGTACGAGCAGTACTTC CAISESRYEQYF
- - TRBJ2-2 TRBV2 TGTGCCAGCCAAGTGGACAGTAAGGCCGGGGAGCTGTTTTTT CASQVDSKAGELFF
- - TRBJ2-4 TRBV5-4 TGTGCCAGCAGCTTGGGAGGTTATGACAAAAACATTCAGTACTTC CASSLGGYDKNIQYF
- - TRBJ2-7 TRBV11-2 TGTGCCAGCAGCCTGGACTATTCTTTTTACGAGCAGTACTTC CASSLDYSFYEQYF
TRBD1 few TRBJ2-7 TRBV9 TGTGCCAGCAGCGTAGGTTCGGGACAGGGCTCCTACGAGCAGTACTTC CASSVGSGQGSYEQYF
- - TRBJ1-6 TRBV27 TGTGCCAGCAGTTTCAGGGATAATTCACCCCTCCACTTT CASSFRDNSPLHF
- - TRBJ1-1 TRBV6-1 TGTGCCAGCAGTGAATGGGGGGTGGGGACTGAAGCTTTCTTT CASSEWGVGTEAFF
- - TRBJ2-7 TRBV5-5 TGTGCCAGCAGCTGGACCGGGACACCATTCTACGAGCAGTACTTC CASSWTGTPFYEQYF
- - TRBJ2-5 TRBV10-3 TGTGCCATCAAGAACCCTAGTAGAGAGACCCAGTACTTC CAIKNPSRETQYF
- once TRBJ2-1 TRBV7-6 TGTGCCAGCAGCCAACAGGGTAGCCCCTACAATGAGCAGTTCTTC CASSQQGSPYNEQFF
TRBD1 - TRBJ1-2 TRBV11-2 TGTGCCAGCAGCTTATTTGTGTCTGGGACAGGGTGCACCTTC CASSLFVSGTGCTF
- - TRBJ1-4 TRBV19 TGTGCCAGTAGGCATGAGGGAGGAGCTGCGGAAAAACTGTTTTTT CASRHEGGAAEKLFF
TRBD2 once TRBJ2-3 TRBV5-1 TGCGCCAGCAGCTTGAGCGGGGGCCCAGATACGCAGTATTTT CASSLSGGPDTQYF
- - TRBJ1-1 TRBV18 TGTGCCAGCTCACCTCTAATTTCTACGAGCACTGAAGCTTTCTTT CASSPLISTSTEAFF
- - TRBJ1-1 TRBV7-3 TGTGCCAGCAGCTTACTAGGGGGCACTGAAGCTTTCTTT CASSLLGGTEAFF
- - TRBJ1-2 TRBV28 TGTGCCAGCACCTTGGGGCCCAGTGATGGCTACACCTTC CASTLGPSDGYTF
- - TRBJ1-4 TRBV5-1 TGCGCCAGCAGCTTGGGATTAGGGGCTGGGGAAAAACTGTTTTTT CASSLGLGAGEKLFF
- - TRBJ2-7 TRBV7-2 TGTGCCAGCAGCTTAGGGACTGTCTACTACGAGCAGTACTTC CASSLGTVYYEQYF
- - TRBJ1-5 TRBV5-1 TGCGCCAGCAGCCCAGGTCCGGAGGACAATCAGCCCCAGCATTTT CASSPGPEDNQPQHF
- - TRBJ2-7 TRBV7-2 TGTGCCAGCAGCTTAATGGCTACGGGGGAGCAGTACTTC CASSLMATGEQYF
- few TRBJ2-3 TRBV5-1 TGCGCCAGCAGCTTGAAGGGGCCGGCGGCAACAGATACGCAGTATTTT CASSLKGPAATDTQYF
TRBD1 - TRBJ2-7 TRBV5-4 TGTGCCAGCAGCTTCGGACAGGGGGCCCTACTTCGTCGGGACGAGCAGTACTTC CASSFGQGALLRRDEQYF
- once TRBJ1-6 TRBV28 TGTGCCAGCAAACAGGGTTCACGTTCACCCCTCCACTTT CASKQGSRSPLHF
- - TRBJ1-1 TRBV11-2 TGTGCCAGCAGCCCTGGTGGGGCAGCCAGGAACACTGAAGCTTTCTTT CASSPGGAARNTEAFF
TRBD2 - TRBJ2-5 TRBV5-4 TGTGCCAGCGCGGAGAGCGGGGGGGCGCGGGAGACCCAGTACTTC CASAESGGARETQYF
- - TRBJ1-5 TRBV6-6 TGTGCCAGCCTCCGGGGTGAAAATAGCAATCAGCCCCAGCATTTT CASLRGENSNQPQHF